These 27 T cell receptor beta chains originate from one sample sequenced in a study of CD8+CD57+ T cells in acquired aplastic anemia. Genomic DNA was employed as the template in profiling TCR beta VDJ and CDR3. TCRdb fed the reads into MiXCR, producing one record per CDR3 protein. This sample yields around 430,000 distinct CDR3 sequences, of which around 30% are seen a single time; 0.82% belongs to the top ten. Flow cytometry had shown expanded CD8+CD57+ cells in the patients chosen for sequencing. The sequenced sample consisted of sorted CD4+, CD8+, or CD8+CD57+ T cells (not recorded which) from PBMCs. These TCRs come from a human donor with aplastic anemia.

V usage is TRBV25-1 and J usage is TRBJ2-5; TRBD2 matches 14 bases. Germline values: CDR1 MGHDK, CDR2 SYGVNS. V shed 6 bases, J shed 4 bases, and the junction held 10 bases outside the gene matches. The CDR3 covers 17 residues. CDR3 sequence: CASSPQTSGGAGETQYF. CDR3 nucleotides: TGTGCCAGCAGCCCACAGACTAGCGGGGGGGCAGGAGAGACCCAGTACTTC.

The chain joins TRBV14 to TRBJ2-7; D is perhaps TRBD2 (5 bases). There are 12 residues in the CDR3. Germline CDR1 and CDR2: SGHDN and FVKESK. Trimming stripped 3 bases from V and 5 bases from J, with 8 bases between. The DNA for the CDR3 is TGTGCCAGCAGCCACCCGCGGGACGAGCAGTACTTC. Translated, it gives CASSHPRDEQYF.

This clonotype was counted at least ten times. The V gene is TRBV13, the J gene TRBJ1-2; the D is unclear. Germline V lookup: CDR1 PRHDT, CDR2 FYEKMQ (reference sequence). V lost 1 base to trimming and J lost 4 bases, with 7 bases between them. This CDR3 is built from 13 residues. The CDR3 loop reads CASSLEAGYGYTF. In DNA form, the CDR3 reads TGTGCCAGCAGCTTAGAGGCAGGCTATGGCTACACCTTC.

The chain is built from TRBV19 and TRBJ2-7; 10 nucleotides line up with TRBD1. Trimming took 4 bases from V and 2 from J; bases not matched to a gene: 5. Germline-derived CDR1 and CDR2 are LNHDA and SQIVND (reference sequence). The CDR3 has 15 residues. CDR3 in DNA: TGTGCCAGTAGTAGACAGGGGGCGAACCCCTACGAGCAGTACTTC. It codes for CASSRQGANPYEQYF.

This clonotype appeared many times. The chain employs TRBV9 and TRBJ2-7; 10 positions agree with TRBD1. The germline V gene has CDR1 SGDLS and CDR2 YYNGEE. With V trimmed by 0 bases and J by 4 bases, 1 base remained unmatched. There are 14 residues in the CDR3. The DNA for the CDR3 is TGTGCCAGCAGCGTAGCGGACAGGGGGTACGAGCAGTACTTC. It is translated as CASSVADRGYEQYF.

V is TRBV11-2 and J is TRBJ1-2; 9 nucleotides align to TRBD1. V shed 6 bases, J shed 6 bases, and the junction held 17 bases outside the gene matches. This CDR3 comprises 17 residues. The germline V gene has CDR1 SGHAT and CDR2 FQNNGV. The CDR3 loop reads CASSLWEPGQGHDGYTF. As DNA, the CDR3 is TGTGCCAGCAGTTTATGGGAACCGGGACAGGGACATGATGGCTACACCTTC.

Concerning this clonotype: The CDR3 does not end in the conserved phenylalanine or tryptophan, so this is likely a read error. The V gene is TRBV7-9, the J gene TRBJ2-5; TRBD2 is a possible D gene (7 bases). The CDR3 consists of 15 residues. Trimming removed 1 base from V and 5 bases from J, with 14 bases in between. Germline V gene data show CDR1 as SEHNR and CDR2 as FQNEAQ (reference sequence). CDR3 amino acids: CASSLGRGATETQYI. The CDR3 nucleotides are TGTGCCAGCAGCTTAGGACGGGGGGCGACCGAGACCCAGTACATC.

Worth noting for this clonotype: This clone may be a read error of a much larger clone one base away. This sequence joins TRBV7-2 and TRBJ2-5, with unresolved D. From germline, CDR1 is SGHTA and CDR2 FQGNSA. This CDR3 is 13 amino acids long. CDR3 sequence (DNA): TGTGCCCGCAGCTGGGTATCCCAAGAGACCCAGTACTTC. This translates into CARSWVSQETQYF.

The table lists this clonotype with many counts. CDR3 bases: TGTGCCACCAGTGATAATAAACTAGCGGGAGCTGTGAATGAGCAGTTCTTC. It is translated as CATSDNKLAGAVNEQFF. The chain combines TRBV24-1 with TRBJ2-1; 11 bases are shared with TRBD2. Germline V gene data show CDR1 as KGHDR and CDR2 as SFDVKD. The V gene end was trimmed by 3 bases and the J gene end by 7 bases; junction bases not matched to a gene: 10. This CDR3 is 17 amino acids long.

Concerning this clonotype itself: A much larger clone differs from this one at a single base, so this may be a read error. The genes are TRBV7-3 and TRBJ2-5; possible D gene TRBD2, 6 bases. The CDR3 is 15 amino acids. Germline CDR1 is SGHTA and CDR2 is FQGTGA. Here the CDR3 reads CASSRNGGVGETRYF. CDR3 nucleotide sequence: TGTGCCAGCAGCCGCAACGGGGGAGTAGGAGAGACCCGGTACTTC.

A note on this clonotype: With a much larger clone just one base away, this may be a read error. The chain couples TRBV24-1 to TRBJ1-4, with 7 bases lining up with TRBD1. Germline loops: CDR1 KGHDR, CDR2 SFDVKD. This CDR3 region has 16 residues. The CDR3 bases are TGTGCCACCAGTGATTCACCAGGGGGTACTAATGAAAGACTGTTTTTT. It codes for CATSDSPGGTNERLFF.

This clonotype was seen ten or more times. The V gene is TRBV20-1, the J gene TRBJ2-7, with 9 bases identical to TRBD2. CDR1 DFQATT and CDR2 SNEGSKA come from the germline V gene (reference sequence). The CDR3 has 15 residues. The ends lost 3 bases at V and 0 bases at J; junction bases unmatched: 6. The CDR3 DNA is TGCAGTGCTAGGGCTAGCGGGGACAGCTCCTACGAGCAGTACTTC. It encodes CSARASGDSSYEQYF.

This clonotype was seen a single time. The CDR3 region has the DNA TGTGCCAGCAGATCCCCTGTGGGGAACACCGGGGAGCTGTTTTTT. Its translation: CASRSPVGNTGELFF. This chain uses TRBV2 with TRBJ2-2; D unclear. The CDR3 is 15 residues long. Deletions cut 6 bases from V and 1 base from J, with 12 bases between. CDR1 SNHLY and CDR2 FYNNEI come from the germline V gene.

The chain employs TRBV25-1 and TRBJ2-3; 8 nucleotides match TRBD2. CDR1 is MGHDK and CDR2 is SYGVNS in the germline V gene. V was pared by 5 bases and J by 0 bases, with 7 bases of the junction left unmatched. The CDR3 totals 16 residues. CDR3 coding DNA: TGTGCCAGCAGTTTAATAGCGGGAACTAGCACAGATACGCAGTATTTT. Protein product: CASSLIAGTSTDTQYF. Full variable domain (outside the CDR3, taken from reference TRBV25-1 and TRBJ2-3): EADIYQTPRYLVIGTGKKITLECSQTMGHDKMYWYQQDPGMELHLIHYSYGVNSTEKGDLSSESTVSRIRTEHFPLTLESARPSHTSQYLCASSLIAGTSTDTQYFGPGTRLTVL.

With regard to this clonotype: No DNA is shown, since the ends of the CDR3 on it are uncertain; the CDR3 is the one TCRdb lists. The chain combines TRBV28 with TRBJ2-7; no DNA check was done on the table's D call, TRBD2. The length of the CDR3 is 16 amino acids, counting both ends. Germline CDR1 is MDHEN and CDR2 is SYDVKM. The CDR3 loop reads CASSLYFGPHSYEQYF.

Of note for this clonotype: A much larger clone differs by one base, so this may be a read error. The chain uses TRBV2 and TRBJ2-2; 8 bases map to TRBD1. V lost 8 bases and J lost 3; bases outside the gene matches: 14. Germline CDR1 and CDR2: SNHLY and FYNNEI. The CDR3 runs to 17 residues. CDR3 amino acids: CASWGPRDRGDTGELFF. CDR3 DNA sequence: TGTGCCAGCTGGGGACCCCGTGACAGGGGTGACACCGGGGAGCTGTTTTTT.

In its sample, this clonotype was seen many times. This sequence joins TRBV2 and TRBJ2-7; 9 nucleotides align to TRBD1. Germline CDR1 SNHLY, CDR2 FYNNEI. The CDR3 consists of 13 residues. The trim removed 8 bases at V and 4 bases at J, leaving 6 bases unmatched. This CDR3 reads CASRDRAVYEQYF. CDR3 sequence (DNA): TGTGCCAGCCGGGACAGGGCGGTATACGAGCAGTACTTC.

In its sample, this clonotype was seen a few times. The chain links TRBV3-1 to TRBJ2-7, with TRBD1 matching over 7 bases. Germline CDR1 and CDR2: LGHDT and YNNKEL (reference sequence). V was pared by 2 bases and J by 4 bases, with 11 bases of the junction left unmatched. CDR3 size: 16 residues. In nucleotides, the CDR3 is TGTGCCAGCAGCCAACTCACAGGGGTGTGGATTTACGAGCAGTACTTC. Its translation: CASSQLTGVWIYEQYF.

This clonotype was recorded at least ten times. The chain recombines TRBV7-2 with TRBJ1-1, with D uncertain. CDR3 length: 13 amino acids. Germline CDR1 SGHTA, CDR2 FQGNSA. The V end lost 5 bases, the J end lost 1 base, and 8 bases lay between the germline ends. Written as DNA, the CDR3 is TGTGCCAGCAGCCCGGACGGGAACACTGAAGCTTTCTTT. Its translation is CASSPDGNTEAFF.

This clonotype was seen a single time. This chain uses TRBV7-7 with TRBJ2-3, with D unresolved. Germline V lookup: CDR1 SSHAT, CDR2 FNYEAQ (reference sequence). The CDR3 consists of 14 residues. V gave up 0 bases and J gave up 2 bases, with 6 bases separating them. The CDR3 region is CASSLAEATDTQYF. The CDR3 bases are TGTGCCAGCAGCTTAGCCGAGGCCACAGATACGCAGTATTTT.

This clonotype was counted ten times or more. CDR3 region: CASSSRQENSPLHF. The CDR3 nucleotides read TGTGCCAGCAGCTCTAGACAGGAGAATTCACCCCTCCACTTT. The chain combines TRBV5-5 with TRBJ1-6, with TRBD1 as a possible D gene (6 bases). The germline V and J ends were trimmed by 3 bases and 7 bases, with 11 bases remaining between them. The germline CDR1 and CDR2 sequences are SGHKS and YYEKEE (reference sequence). This CDR3 comprises 14 residues.

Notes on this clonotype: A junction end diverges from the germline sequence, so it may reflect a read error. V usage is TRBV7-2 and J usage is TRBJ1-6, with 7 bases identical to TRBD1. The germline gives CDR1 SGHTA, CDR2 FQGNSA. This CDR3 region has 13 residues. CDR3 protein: CASSPDRDSPPHF. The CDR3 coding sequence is TGTGCCAGCAGCCCCGACAGGGATTCACCCCCCCACTTT.

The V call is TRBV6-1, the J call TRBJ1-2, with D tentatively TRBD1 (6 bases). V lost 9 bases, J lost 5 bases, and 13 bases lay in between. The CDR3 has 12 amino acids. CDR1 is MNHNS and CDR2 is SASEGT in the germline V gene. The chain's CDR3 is CASVGGVYGYTF. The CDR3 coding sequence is TGTGCCAGTGTAGGGGGGGTTTATGGCTACACCTTC.

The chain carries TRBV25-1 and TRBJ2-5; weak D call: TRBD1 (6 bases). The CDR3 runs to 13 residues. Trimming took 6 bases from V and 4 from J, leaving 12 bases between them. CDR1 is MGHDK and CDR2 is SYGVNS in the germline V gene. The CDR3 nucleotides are TGTGCCAGCAGCCCGGCAGGGGTAGAGACCCAGTACTTC. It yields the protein CASSPAGVETQYF.

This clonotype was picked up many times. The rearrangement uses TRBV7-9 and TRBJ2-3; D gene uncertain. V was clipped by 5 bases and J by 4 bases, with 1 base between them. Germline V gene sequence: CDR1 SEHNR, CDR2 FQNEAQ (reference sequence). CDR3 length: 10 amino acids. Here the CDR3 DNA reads TGTGCCAGCAGCCCAGATACGCAGTATTTT. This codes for CASSPDTQYF. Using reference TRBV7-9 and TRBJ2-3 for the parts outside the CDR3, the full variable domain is DTGVSQNPRHKITKRGQNVTFRCDPISEHNRLYWYRQTLGQGPEFLTYFQNEAQLEKSRLLSDRFSAERPKGSFSTLEIQRTEQGDSAMYLCASSPDTQYFGPGTRLTVL.

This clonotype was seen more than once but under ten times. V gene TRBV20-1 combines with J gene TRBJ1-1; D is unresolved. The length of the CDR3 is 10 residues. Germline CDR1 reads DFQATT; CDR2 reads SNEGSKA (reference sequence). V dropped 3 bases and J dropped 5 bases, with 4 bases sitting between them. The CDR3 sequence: CSASFTEAFF. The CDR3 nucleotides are TGCAGTGCTAGTTTTACTGAAGCTTTCTTT.

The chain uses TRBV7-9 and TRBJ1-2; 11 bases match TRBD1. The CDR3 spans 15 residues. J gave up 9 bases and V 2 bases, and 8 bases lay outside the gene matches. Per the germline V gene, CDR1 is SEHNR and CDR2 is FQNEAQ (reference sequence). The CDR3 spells CASSLRGQGDGSYTF. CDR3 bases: TGTGCCAGCAGCTTAAGGGGACAGGGGGACGGTAGCTACACCTTC.